This T cell receptor beta chain was sequenced during a study of Graves' ophthalmopathy and Graves' hyperthyroidism (dated by TCRdb to 2017 to 2018). Turning to the overall study: Peripheral blood was collected at initial diagnosis, prior to any treatment. Once sampling was done, hyperthyroidism patients were given methimazole at a starting dose of 30 mg daily, while ophthalmopathy patients were given high-dose intravenous methylprednisolone. To explore V-J signatures that separate ophthalmopathy from hyperthyroidism, a discovery set of about a hundred patients was enrolled, consisting of under 50 with ophthalmopathy and 57 with stable hyperthyroidism. T-cell repertoires of thyroid tissue and blood were compared in several hyperthyroidism patients. In total, 135 blood samples were TCR-sequenced: approximately 42 ophthalmopathy, some 72 hyperthyroidism and about 17 hyperthyroidism-to-ophthalmopathy patients. TCR beta repertoire signatures were used to distinguish Graves' ophthalmopathy from Graves' hyperthyroidism and to predict progression to ophthalmopathy. The independent validation cohort included under 20 hyperthyroidism patients plus 17 patients who later progressed from hyperthyroidism to ophthalmopathy. The research as a whole found: The 13-signature model separated ophthalmopathy from stable hyperthyroidism with approximately 85% sensitivity and around 84% specificity in cross-validation, and 80%/75% in the test set. Most of the expanded thyroid clonotypes with a frequency above 0.001 were also detected in blood, and it was suggested that the thyroid immune response may be reflected by blood repertoires. Sample size was not statistically predetermined, and group allocation was not concealed from the investigators. In validation, the model predicted ophthalmopathy progression with about 64% sensitivity and roughly 72% specificity; some 13 predicted patients were CT-confirmed with GO in a median of approximately six months.

Ophthalmopathy patients were characterized by moderately to severely active disease, a Clinical Activity Score of at least 3, a NOSPECS grade of at least 4, and a disease duration under 3 months. Patients were excluded if they had other autoimmune diseases, uncontrolled infections, pregnancy or lactation. Clinical symptoms, serum thyroxine, TRAb, thyroid ultrasound and orbital computed tomography were used for diagnosis. Ficoll-Paque density gradient centrifugation was used to isolate PBMCs from 9.5 to 10 ml of fresh peripheral blood. Total RNA was extracted with Trizol reagent and quality-checked on an Agilent 2100 Bioanalyzer. TCR beta CDR3 regions were amplified from RNA transcripts for repertoire sequencing. A first-round RT-PCR used HTBI primers with the Qiagen OneStep RT-PCR kit, followed by a second-round multiplex PCR, size selection and purification. Sequencing of the libraries was carried out on an Illumina HiSeq2000 in paired-end mode with 100 bp reads. For the original study's pipeline: SOAPnuke was used for read processing, and reads with adapters, uncalled bases, a mean Phred below 15, or no exact constant-primer or identifier match were discarded. High-quality paired reads were merged with COPE v1.2.5. Each unique nucleotide sequence was treated as a clonotype, and MiTCR v1.1 was used to align the clonotypes to the IMGT TRB V, D and J references. Analysis was restricted to V-J combinations with a frequency above 0.0001, which covered about 99% of repertoires. For each V-J combination, a TCR clonal expansion and chaos score was defined as F50 clonal expansion divided by the chaos observed in the TCRdist matrix. Welch's t-statistics and random forest were used to reduce the features to about a dozen V-J combinations, which were then used as input to a naive Bayes classifier. Thyroid-blood repertoire similarity was quantified with the Morisita-Horn index. The public reads were reprocessed in TCRdb via fastp at Q25 and MiXCR, keeping in-frame beta chains. Rows merge per CDR3 protein into single entries with the most common DNA and genes. TCRdb's processing, not the study's, gives the V and J calls here. Counted in this sample were under 350,000 distinct CDR3 sequences; 15% to 20% of them appeared once. 9% to 15% of the sample goes to the ten largest clones.

Concerning this clonotype: Its antigen specificity is not known. Base qualities are missing; no much larger clone stands one base away.

The trim is 2 bases for V and 5 bases for J, with a gap of 15 bases between the germline ends. From its cysteine to its phenylalanine, the CDR3 spans 15 amino acids. Left in the record is the CDR3 DNA by itself, 45 bases read in frame from the first base. CDR1 and CDR2 are drawn from the germline V gene: SGHVS, FQNEAQ. The specimen was peripheral blood. The receptor was isolated from an adult man with Graves' ophthalmopathy. Recombination linked TRBV7-8 to TRBJ1-1; the best D guess is TRBD1, with 5 bases matching. Here the CDR3 is given as CASSLSGAGLTEAFF. The nucleotide sequence reads as follows: TGTGCCAGCAGCTTAAGTGGAGCAGGGCTGACTGAAGCTTTCTTT.